This T cell receptor beta chain was observed in a study of T cell responses to AZD1222 COVID-19 vaccine. CDR3 length: 13 residues. The V gene's germline CDR1 is LNHDA and CDR2 SQIVND (reference sequence). V lost 3 bases and J 4 bases, leaving 9 bases between the germline ends. TCRdb's copy holds only in-frame clones and misses some; the assay was immunoSEQ multiplex PCR. In the table there are about 130,000 clones, around 90% of which are singletons. Sample: peripheral blood, taken on day 0 of AZD1222 vaccination. This chain links TRBV19 with TRBJ1-2; no reliable D call. The receptor's source is an adult in good health. Here the CDR3 reads CASSIPGAYGYTF. The CDR3 DNA reads TGTGCCAGTAGTATTCCAGGAGCCTATGGCTACACCTTC.